The rows below give T cell receptor beta chains drawn from one sample of a study of cytomegalovirus exposure and HLA in healthy donors. Profiling relied on immunoSEQ multiplex PCR, and the TCRdb table lists in-frame clones only, not all of them. The sample yields around 75,000 clones, about 70% seen once. Sequencing used PBMCs. The receptors here all came from a man aged 18 to 30 in good health and CMV-seronegative. CDR3s include the opening cysteine and the closing phenylalanine or tryptophan. The D gene is left open where the match is weak. Only some rows state a clone size, as once, few, many or a class for expanded clones.

d_gene | j_gene | abundance | v_gene | CDR3aa | CDR3nt
- | TRBJ1-5 | - | TRBV6-5 | CASSYKRAKQPQHF | TGTGCCAGCAGTTACAAGCGGGCGAAGCAGCCCCAGCATTTT
TRBD2 | TRBJ2-1 | - | TRBV5-1 | CASSTGLAGAAVDEQFF | TGCGCCAGCAGCACCGGACTAGCGGGGGCCGCAGTCGATGAGCAGTTCTTC
TRBD2 | TRBJ2-5 | - | TRBV14 | CASSQDRTSGGETQYF | TGTGCCAGCAGCCAAGATCGCACTAGCGGGGGGGAGACCCAGTACTTC
- | TRBJ2-2 | - | TRBV10-3 | CATRTDLNTGELFF | TGTGCCACCCGGACAGATTTGAACACCGGGGAGCTGTTTTTT
TRBD2 | TRBJ2-1 | once | TRBV7-3 | CASSLSPGLAGGLYNEQFF | TGTGCCAGCAGCTTAAGTCCGGGACTAGCGGGGGGCCTTTACAATGAGCAGTTCTTC
TRBD2 | TRBJ2-1 | once | TRBV5-5 | CASRFGASGGPGDEQFF | TGTGCCAGCAGGTTTGGGGCTAGCGGGGGGCCAGGGGATGAGCAGTTCTTC
TRBD1 | TRBJ2-2 | - | TRBV9 | CASSGGTGASTGELFF | TGTGCCAGCAGCGGGGGGACAGGAGCGAGCACCGGGGAGCTGTTTTTT
- | TRBJ1-1 | - | TRBV14 | CASSQNRLKASEAFF | TGTGCCAGCAGCCAGAACAGGCTTAAAGCTTCTGAAGCTTTCTTT
- | TRBJ1-2 | - | TRBV13 | CASSLQRSNYGYTF | TGTGCCAGCAGCTTGCAGAGGTCCAACTATGGCTACACCTTC
TRBD2 | TRBJ2-1 | - | TRBV9 | CASSVVAGGYNEQFF | TGTGCCAGCAGCGTAGTAGCGGGGGGATACAATGAGCAGTTCTTC
- | TRBJ1-4 | - | TRBV6-1 | CASSEQADGNEKLFF | TGTGCCAGCAGTGAACAGGCAGATGGAAATGAAAAACTGTTTTTT
TRBD1 | TRBJ1-4 | - | TRBV5-1 | CASSLADRGSPNEKLFF | TGCGCCAGCAGCTTGGCGGACAGGGGGAGCCCTAATGAAAAACTGTTTTTT
- | TRBJ2-3 | - | TRBV7-2 | CASSPWGGRGITDTQYF | TGTGCCAGCAGCCCATGGGGGGGGCGGGGTATCACAGATACGCAGTATTTT
- | TRBJ2-1 | - | TRBV6-1 | CASSEIVAGGPYNEQFF | TGTGCCAGCAGTGAAATTGTGGCAGGTGGTCCCTACAATGAGCAGTTCTTC
- | TRBJ1-5 | - | TRBV28 | CASSLQGVGFQHF | TGTGCCAGCAGTTTACAGGGTGTGGGCTTCCAGCATTTT
TRBD1 | TRBJ1-6 | - | TRBV9 | CASSVRDSSYNSPLHF | TGTGCCAGCAGCGTAAGGGACAGCTCCTATAATTCACCCCTCCACTTT
TRBD1 | TRBJ1-2 | once | TRBV29-1 | CSVGDRGDGYTF | TGCAGCGTTGGTGACAGGGGGGATGGCTACACCTTC
TRBD1 | TRBJ1-2 | - | TRBV5-6 | CASTLGGGYGYTF | TGTGCCAGCACCCTAGGGGGCGGATATGGCTACACCTTC
TRBD2 | TRBJ2-3 | - | TRBV27 | CASSLFGGLAGQNTDTQYF | TGTGCCAGCAGTTTATTTGGGGGGCTAGCGGGGCAAAACACAGATACGCAGTATTTT
- | TRBJ2-2 | - | TRBV18 | CASSPPDSPGWLFF | TGTGCCAGCTCACCACCGGACAGCCCGGGATGGCTGTTTTTT
- | TRBJ1-6 | - | TRBV6-5 | CASSYSIRFQLHF | TGTGCCAGCAGTTACTCGATTAGATTTCAACTCCACTTT
TRBD1 | TRBJ2-7 | - | TRBV5-1 | CASSFSDRDIEQYF | TGCGCCAGCAGCTTCTCCGACAGGGATATCGAGCAGTACTTC
- | TRBJ1-2 | - | TRBV25-1 | CASSAGQGENGYTF | TGTGCCAGCAGCGCGGGGCAGGGTGAGAATGGCTACACCTTC
- | TRBJ2-7 | - | TRBV4-2 | CASSQHTQGLPYGQYF | TGTGCCAGCAGCCAACACACTCAGGGTCTCCCCTACGGGCAGTACTTC
TRBD1 | TRBJ1-1 | few | TRBV19 | CASSPMGQGNTEAFF | TGTGCCAGTAGCCCGATGGGACAGGGGAACACTGAAGCTTTCTTT
TRBD1 | TRBJ2-5 | - | TRBV5-1 | CASSLVGQGEIPETQYF | TGCGCCAGCAGCTTGGTCGGACAGGGCGAGATTCCGGAGACCCAGTACTTC
TRBD1 | TRBJ2-7 | - | TRBV6-5 | CASSRDRGSYEQYF | TGTGCCAGCAGTCGGGACAGGGGGTCCTACGAGCAGTACTTC
- | TRBJ2-7 | - | TRBV6-1 | CASTSPGDEQYF | TGTGCCAGCACCTCCCCGGGGGACGAGCAGTACTTC
TRBD1 | TRBJ1-1 | - | TRBV5-4 | CASSRDSTVMNTEAFF | TGTGCCAGCAGCCGGGACAGTACTGTCATGAACACTGAAGCTTTCTTT
TRBD1 | TRBJ1-5 | once | TRBV7-2 | CASSQTRQGQPQHF | TGTGCCAGCAGCCAAACGAGACAGGGCCAGCCCCAGCATTTT
- | TRBJ2-7 | - | TRBV5-1 | CASSLLTGQPEQYF | TGCGCCAGCAGCTTGCTAACAGGGCAGCCCGAGCAGTACTTC
- | TRBJ2-5 | - | TRBV2 | CASSPNVRETQYF | TGTGCCAGCAGTCCTAACGTGCGGGAGACCCAGTACTTC
TRBD1 | TRBJ1-5 | - | TRBV19 | CAGSTGLINQPQHF | TGTGCCGGCTCGACAGGGCTCATCAATCAGCCCCAGCATTTT
- | TRBJ1-6 | - | TRBV7-9 | CASSNSNSPLHF | TGTGCCAGTTCCAACTCGAATTCACCCCTCCACTTT
- | TRBJ2-7 | - | TRBV2 | CASTQRAGQGGIPYEQYF | TGTGCCAGCACCCAAAGGGCGGGCCAGGGCGGGATCCCCTACGAGCAGTACTTC
TRBD2 | TRBJ2-3 | - | TRBV19 | CASSIGQGGADTQYF | TGTGCCAGTAGTATCGGTCAGGGAGGGGCAGATACGCAGTATTTT
- | TRBJ2-2 | - | TRBV5-1 | CASSDLVGELFF | TGCGCCAGCAGCGATTTAGTCGGGGAGCTGTTTTTT
TRBD1 | TRBJ2-2 | - | TRBV5-1 | CASSLREGQGLTGELFF | TGCGCCAGCAGCTTGCGAGAGGGACAGGGGTTAACCGGGGAGCTGTTTTTT
- | TRBJ1-1 | - | TRBV27 | CASSLWSLSTEAFF | TGTGCCAGCAGTTTATGGAGTCTGTCGACTGAAGCTTTCTTT
TRBD1 | TRBJ1-6 | - | TRBV2 | CASSAESTGSNSPLHF | TGTGCCAGCAGTGCCGAATCGACAGGGAGTAATTCACCCCTCCACTTT
- | TRBJ2-7 | once | TRBV10-3 | CAISESSYEQYF | TGTGCCATCAGTGAGAGCTCCTACGAGCAGTACTTC
TRBD2 | TRBJ2-1 | - | TRBV27 | CASRPTSGRSSYNEQFF | TGTGCCAGCAGACCCACTAGCGGCAGAAGCTCCTACAATGAGCAGTTCTTC
- | TRBJ1-5 | few | TRBV6-5 | CASSPGVGQPQHF | TGTGCCAGCAGTCCAGGGGTTGGTCAGCCCCAGCATTTT
- | TRBJ1-1 | - | TRBV9 | CASSVGRGTEAFF | TGTGCCAGCAGCGTAGGGAGGGGCACTGAAGCTTTCTTT
TRBD1 | TRBJ1-2 | - | TRBV27 | CASSQRGTDYGYTF | TGTGCCAGCAGCCAGCGAGGGACAGACTATGGCTACACCTTC
TRBD1 | TRBJ1-1 | - | TRBV6-5 | CASSYSRDRMNTEAFF | TGTGCCAGCAGTTACTCCAGGGACAGGATGAACACTGAAGCTTTCTTT
TRBD1 | TRBJ2-3 | few | TRBV6-5 | CASSYGTASTDTQYF | TGTGCCAGCAGTTACGGGACAGCTAGCACAGATACGCAGTATTTT
- | TRBJ2-7 | - | TRBV29-1 | CSVVRDSGEQYF | TGCAGCGTGGTGCGGGACAGCGGAGAGCAGTACTTC
- | TRBJ2-6 | few | TRBV28 | CATVLSSGANVLTF | TGTGCCACCGTCTTGAGCTCTGGGGCCAACGTCCTGACTTTC
TRBD1 | TRBJ1-4 | - | TRBV27 | CASSPRDRGRAGNEKLFF | TGTGCCAGCAGTCCCCGCGACAGGGGGCGTGCAGGGAATGAAAAACTGTTTTTT
TRBD1 | TRBJ1-2 | - | TRBV10-3 | CAINRLDSQGSDYGYTF | TGTGCCATCAACCGCCTCGATTCACAGGGGAGCGACTATGGCTACACCTTC
- | TRBJ1-6 | - | TRBV11-2 | CASSPQFSYNSPLHF | TGTGCCAGCAGCCCCCAGTTCTCCTATAATTCACCCCTCCACTTT